The 5 T cell receptor beta chains below come from one sample, sequenced in a study of beta chain features in type 1 diabetes (dated by TCRdb to 2016 to 2018). The library was produced with the immunoSEQ multiplex PCR assay. The High Capacity cDNA Reverse Transcription Kit was used to reverse transcribe all of the isolated RNA, meaning that expressed TCRB transcripts were what got sequenced. As stored in TCRdb, this immuneACCESS dataset retains in-frame rearrangements with V and J assigned. A fraction of the clones does not appear; measured against another copy, unresolved V genes explain less than half of the discrepancy, and the remainder lacks a known reason. The sample table shows almost 350,000 clones, and less than 9.5% are seen once. Less than 0.45% of the sample belongs to the ten largest clones. Sequencing was performed on central memory CD4+ T cells from blood. These receptor sequences come from a woman younger than 35 in good health.

J is TRBJ2-1 and V is TRBV7-9; 7 nucleotides match TRBD1. With 5 bases clipped from V and 1 base from J, the junction kept 14 bases outside the gene matches. This CDR3 has 18 amino acids. CDR1 and CDR2 from the germline V gene are SEHNR and FQNEAQ (reference sequence). The CDR3: CASSGNRGRARSYNEQFF. The CDR3, as DNA: TGTGCCAGCAGCGGTAACAGGGGACGGGCCAGATCCTACAATGAGCAGTTCTTC.

This clone has just a few counts. The gene calls are TRBV28 and TRBJ2-5; 12 bases are shared with TRBD2. The length of the CDR3 is 16 residues. The V gene's germline CDR1 is MDHEN and CDR2 SYDVKM. V dropped 5 bases and J dropped 4; count of bases not matched to a gene: 8. CDR3 residues: CASSTILAGGAETQYF. The CDR3 DNA sequence: TGTGCCAGCAGTACGATACTAGCGGGAGGTGCAGAGACCCAGTACTTC.

The V and J genes are TRBV9 and TRBJ2-5; 7 bases line up with TRBD2. The CDR3 runs 17 residues. CDR1 SGDLS and CDR2 YYNGEE come from the germline V gene. The V segment lost 4 bases and the J segment 4 bases; nucleotides outside the gene matches: 16. CDR3 residues: CASSPTGGRAGGETQYF. CDR3 bases: TGTGCCAGCAGCCCCACCGGCGGGAGAGCGGGTGGAGAGACCCAGTACTTC.

The V call is TRBV7-2, the J call TRBJ2-1, with TRBD2 matching over 9 bases. Trimming removed 1 base from V and 6 bases from J; junction bases left unmatched: 4. Germline CDR1 and CDR2: SGHTA and FQGNSA. The length of the CDR3 is 15 residues. The CDR3 region has the DNA TGTGCCAGCAGCTTAGGGCGGGAGGGCCTCAATGAGCAGTTCTTC. This translates into CASSLGREGLNEQFF.

The table lists this clone with a few counts. V gene TRBV29-1 combines with J gene TRBJ2-5; a possible D gene is TRBD1 (6 bases). The J call may be mistaken, given a closer DNA end match to TRBJ2-7. CDR3 length: 12 residues. Germline values: CDR1 SQVTM, CDR2 ANQGSEA. The CDR3 nucleotides are TGCAGCGGGGAAGGACAGTCCCACGAGCAGTACTTC. This encodes CSGEGQSHEQYF.